These 19 T cell receptor beta chains came from one sample sequenced in a study of monozygotic twins with inflammatory bowel disease. TCRdb reprocessed the 5' RACE reads; each CDR3 protein has one entry and no DNA is given. This repertoire includes around 380,000 distinct CDR3 sequences. The specimen sequenced was blood. Every receptor here comes from a human donor with ulcerative colitis or Crohn's disease, or a healthy co-twin of an affected twin (not recorded which).

The V call is TRBV2, the J call TRBJ2-7. In germline, CDR1 is SNHLY, CDR2 FYNNEI. This CDR3 has 12 amino acids. The chain's CDR3 is CASTVSSYEQYF.

The genes are TRBV24-1 and TRBJ2-2; TCRdb designates TRBD1, a call that cannot be tested without DNA. Per the germline V gene, CDR1 is KGHDR and CDR2 is SFDVKD. This CDR3 is built from 17 residues. CDR3: CATSDPPGQGGTGELFF.

The J gene is TRBJ2-2, the V gene TRBV20-1; TCRdb outputs TRBD1, but without DNA this stays unchecked. Germline CDR1 DFQATT, CDR2 SNEGSKA (reference sequence). The CDR3 contains 13 residues. The CDR3: CSARDLGVGELFF.

The CDR3 loop is CASSVAGVGDTQYF. The V call is TRBV9, the J call TRBJ2-3. The germline gives CDR1 SGDLS, CDR2 YYNGEE. The CDR3 consists of 14 residues. The full variable domain, rest sourced from reference TRBV9 and TRBJ2-3, is DSGVTQTPKHLITATGQRVTLRCSPRSGDLSVYWYQQSLDQGLQFLIQYYNGEERAKGNILERFSAQQFPDLHSELNLSSLELGDSALYFCASSVAGVGDTQYFGPGTRLTVL.

V gene TRBV3-1 combines with J gene TRBJ2-5; absent DNA, TCRdb's TRBD1 call cannot be checked. The CDR3 is made up of 14 amino acids. Germline-derived CDR1 and CDR2 are LGHDT and YNNKEL (reference sequence). This CDR3 reads CASNPSGGQETQYF.

The V gene is TRBV30, the J gene TRBJ2-7. Germline loops: CDR1 GTSNPN, CDR2 SVGIG (reference sequence). CDR3 length: 11 amino acids. CDR3 loop: CVHRQLGEQYF.

The genes are TRBV2 and TRBJ1-5. CDR1 SNHLY and CDR2 FYNNEI come from the germline V gene. The CDR3 runs to 14 residues. The CDR3 region is CASSEVGFNQPQHF.

The chain has TRBV5-5 and TRBJ1-1; TCRdb picks TRBD1, but there is no DNA to check that call. The CDR3 is made up of 15 amino acids. Per germline, CDR1 SGHKS and CDR2 YYEKEE (reference sequence). The CDR3 sequence: CASSFGQGKDTEAFF.

The rearrangement uses TRBV5-1 and TRBJ2-1; absent DNA, TCRdb's TRBD2 call cannot be checked. The CDR3 is 15 residues long. Germline V CDR1 and CDR2: SGHRS, YFSETQ. Here the CDR3 reads CASSSSSGVYNEQFF.

The V gene is TRBV4-1, the J gene TRBJ2-7; TCRdb indicates TRBD2, and absent DNA this call remains unverified. Looked up from germline, CDR1 is MGHRA and CDR2 is YSYEKL. The length of the CDR3 is 18 residues. The CDR3 spells CASSQERQVGGLSDEQYF.

CDR3 in amino acids: CSVVGGRADTQYF. The chain is built from TRBV29-1 and TRBJ2-3; with no DNA, the TCRdb D assignment of TRBD2 cannot be verified. Germline CDR1 is SQVTM and CDR2 is ANQGSEA. This CDR3 is 13 amino acids long.

The chain joins TRBV9 to TRBJ2-1; TCRdb selects TRBD2, and the lack of DNA leaves this call unchecked. The CDR3 is made up of 16 amino acids. The germline V gene encodes CDR1 SGDLS and CDR2 YYNGEE. The CDR3 here is CASSYRTSPGGNEQFF. The variable domain in full, completed from reference TRBV9 and TRBJ2-1, reads DSGVTQTPKHLITATGQRVTLRCSPRSGDLSVYWYQQSLDQGLQFLIQYYNGEERAKGNILERFSAQQFPDLHSELNLSSLELGDSALYFCASSYRTSPGGNEQFFGPGTRLTVL.

This chain links TRBV4-1 with TRBJ2-7; TCRdb lists TRBD2, though no DNA is available to test this call. The CDR3 has 21 residues. CDR1 and CDR2 from the germline V gene are MGHRA and YSYEKL. The CDR3 protein is CASSQDLVPSRRLAGTYEQYF.

The rearrangement links TRBV18 to TRBJ2-1. CDR1 and CDR2 from the germline V gene are KGHSH and LQKENI. The CDR3 runs to 16 residues. The CDR3 reads CASSPPGLSSYNEQFF.

This chain joins TRBV20-1 and TRBJ2-7; there is no DNA to check the TCRdb D call of TRBD2. The CDR3 sequence is 15 residues long. The V gene's germline CDR1 is DFQATT and CDR2 SNEGSKA (reference sequence). The chain's CDR3 is CSAFSPGTSLSEQYF.

The chain joins TRBV28 to TRBJ2-2; with no DNA, the TCRdb D assignment of TRBD1 cannot be verified. The CDR3 has 15 amino acids. The V gene's germline CDR1 is MDHEN and CDR2 SYDVKM. The chain's CDR3 is CASSLWGAPTGELFF.

The chain carries TRBV28 and TRBJ1-1; TCRdb names TRBD1, which stays unverified in the absence of DNA. CDR3 size: 14 residues. Germline V gene lookup returns CDR1 MDHEN and CDR2 SYDVKM. Here the CDR3 reads CASRTGTYGIEAFF.

The chain couples TRBV25-1 to TRBJ2-5. The CDR3 is 13 amino acids. CDR1 MGHDK and CDR2 SYGVNS come from the germline V gene. CDR3 amino acids: CASSELNQETQYF.

The CDR3 region is CASSQDHGLRSPLHF. This chain links TRBV4-1 with TRBJ1-6. CDR1 and CDR2 from the germline V gene are MGHRA and YSYEKL. The CDR3 covers 15 residues.